The 2 T cell receptor beta chains below were found in one sample sequenced in a study of control samples from healthy donors and cancer patients. Data came from immunoSEQ multiplex PCR; TCRdb stores just in-frame clones and leaves some out. The sample holds around 130,000 clones, approximately 91% seen once. Sequenced input: blood. These receptor sequences come from a man aged 50 or older in good health.

The chain recombines TRBV29-1 with TRBJ2-3; TRBD2 matches at 9 bases. Trimming cost V 4 bases and J 5 bases; bases outside gene matches: 7. Germline values: CDR1 SQVTM, CDR2 ANQGSEA. The CDR3 length is 14 residues. The CDR3 DNA reads as TGCAGCGTTGCAGGCGGGGGGGCCGTAGATACGCAGTATTTT. Translating it yields CSVAGGGAVDTQYF.

This clone was recorded once. The CDR3 DNA follows: TGTGCCAGCAGCACAGAGGGATCCGCTAACTATGGCTACACCTTC. Protein sequence: CASSTEGSANYGYTF. The V gene is TRBV7-9, the J gene TRBJ1-2; D is uncertain. CDR1 is SEHNR, CDR2 FQNEAQ, per germline (reference sequence). The V end was cut by 5 bases, the J end by 0 bases, with 13 bases between. The CDR3 is 15 residues long.